This record covers a single T cell receptor (beta chain). Its specificity is unknown. The CDR3 is 13 amino acids. The germline V gene has CDR1 MNHEY and CDR2 SVGAGI. The V and J ends lost 4 bases and 5 bases respectively, with 11 bases between them. The data belong to a study of STAT3 mutations in large granular lymphocyte leukemia. Findings of the study overall: Every T-cell large granular lymphocyte leukemia patient had at least one immunodominant TCR beta clonotype.

Using immunoSEQ multiplex PCR, the repertoire was profiled, and TCRdb retains in-frame clones only, with some absent. Seen here are several thousand clones, around 53% observed once, and the top ten hold about three fifths. The receptor was isolated from a male patient aged 45 to 59 with T-cell large granular lymphocyte leukemia. Some clones in this sample may be carry-over from other donors' samples. The chain is built from TRBV6-5 and TRBJ1-2, with D tentatively TRBD1 (5 bases). The sequenced sample consisted of peripheral blood mononuclear cells. This CDR3 is CASSFKGPYGYTF. The CDR3 nucleotides are TGTGCCAGCAGTTTCAAGGGGCCTTATGGCTACACCTTC.